This T cell receptor (beta chain) was documented in a study of response to subunit inactivated influenza vaccine. V was clipped by 2 bases and J by 11 bases, with 19 bases between them. The CDR3 spans 13 residues. CDR1 is DFQATT, CDR2 SNEGSKA, per germline (reference sequence). TCRdb ran MiXCR on the RT-PCR reads and lists one entry per CDR3 protein. The table lists around 570,000 distinct CDR3 sequences, 10% to 12% of them singletons, with roughly 9.6% in the top ten. The sample holds many counts of this clonotype. These same records also appear under a second study, on T cells expressing NK-cell markers. That work adds: Template switching by 5'RACE with UMIs generated the TCR beta cDNA. The TCR beta repertoires were obtained from sorted CD3+CD56+NKG2C+, CD3+CD56+NKG2C- and CD3+CD56-NKG2C+ T cells. Seven donors tested HCMV-seropositive and one tested seronegative among the eight sequenced. It is unclear if expanded NKG2C-expressing clones target HCMV antigens.

The origin of this receptor is a man aged 45-60 years who received an inactivated influenza vaccine. The chain couples TRBV20-1 to TRBJ2-7, with a tentative D call TRBD1 (6 bases). Sample: PBMCs from blood, taken on the day of vaccination. Here the CDR3 DNA reads TGCAGTGCTAGAACGGACAGTGCGGCACCGGAGTACTTC. Translated: CSARTDSAAPEYF.